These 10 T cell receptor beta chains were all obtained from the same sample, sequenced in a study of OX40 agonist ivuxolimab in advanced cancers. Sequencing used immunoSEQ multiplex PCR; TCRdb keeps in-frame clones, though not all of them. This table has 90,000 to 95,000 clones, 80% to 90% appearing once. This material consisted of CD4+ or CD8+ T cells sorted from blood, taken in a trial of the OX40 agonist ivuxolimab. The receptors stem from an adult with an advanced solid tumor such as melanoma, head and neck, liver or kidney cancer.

CDR3 region: CASSDTSGVNTGELFF. The DNA of the CDR3 is TGTGCCAGCAGCGATACTAGCGGGGTGAACACCGGGGAGCTGTTTTTT. V is TRBV5-4 and J is TRBJ2-2, with 10 positions matching TRBD2. This CDR3 has 16 residues. Germline CDR1 and CDR2: SGHNT and YYREEE (reference sequence). V was clipped by 4 bases and J by 1 base; unmatched bases: 4.

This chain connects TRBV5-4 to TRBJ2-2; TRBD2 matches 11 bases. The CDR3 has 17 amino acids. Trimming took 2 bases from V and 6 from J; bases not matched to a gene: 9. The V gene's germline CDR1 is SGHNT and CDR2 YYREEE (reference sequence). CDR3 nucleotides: TGTGCCAGCAGCTTCCCTAGCGGGAGGAGGGAGTCCGGGGAGCTGTTTTTT. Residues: CASSFPSGRRESGELFF.

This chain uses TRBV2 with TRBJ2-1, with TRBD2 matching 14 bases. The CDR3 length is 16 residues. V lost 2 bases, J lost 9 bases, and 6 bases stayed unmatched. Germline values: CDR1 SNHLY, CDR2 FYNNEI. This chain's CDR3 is CASSERLAGGRSEQFF. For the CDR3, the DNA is TGTGCCAGCAGTGAAAGACTAGCGGGAGGGCGAAGTGAGCAGTTCTTC.

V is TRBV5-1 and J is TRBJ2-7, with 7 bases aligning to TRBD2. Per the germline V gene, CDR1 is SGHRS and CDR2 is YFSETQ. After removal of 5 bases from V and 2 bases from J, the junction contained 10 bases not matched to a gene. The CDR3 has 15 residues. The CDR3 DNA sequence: TGCGCCAGCAGGCTAAGACTAGCTGCAACCTACGAGCAGTACGTC. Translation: CASRLRLAATYEQYV.

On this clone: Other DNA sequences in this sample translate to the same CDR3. The DNA of the CDR3 is TGTGCCAGCAGCCTGCCGACAGGGGTAGGAACTGAAGCTTTCTTT. As protein: CASSLPTGVGTEAFF. The V call is TRBV7-9, the J call TRBJ1-1; TRBD1 matches at 8 bases. The CDR3 is made up of 15 amino acids. With 5 bases clipped from V and 5 bases from J, the junction kept 10 bases outside the gene matches. CDR1 and CDR2 (germline): SEHNR, FQNEAQ (reference sequence).

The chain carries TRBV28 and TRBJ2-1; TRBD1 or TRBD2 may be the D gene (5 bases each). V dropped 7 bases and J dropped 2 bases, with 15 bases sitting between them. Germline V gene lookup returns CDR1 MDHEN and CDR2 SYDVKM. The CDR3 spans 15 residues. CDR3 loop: CASTLADRTYNEQFF. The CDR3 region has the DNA TGTGCCAGCACCCTAGCAGACAGAACCTACAATGAGCAGTTCTTC.

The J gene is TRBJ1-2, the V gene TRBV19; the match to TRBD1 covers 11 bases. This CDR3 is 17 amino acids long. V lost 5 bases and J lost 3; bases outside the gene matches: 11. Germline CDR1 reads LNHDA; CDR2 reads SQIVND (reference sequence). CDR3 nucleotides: TGTGCCAGTAGTCCTGGGACAGGGGGAGGGTTACACTATGGCTACACCTTC. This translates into CASSPGTGGGLHYGYTF.

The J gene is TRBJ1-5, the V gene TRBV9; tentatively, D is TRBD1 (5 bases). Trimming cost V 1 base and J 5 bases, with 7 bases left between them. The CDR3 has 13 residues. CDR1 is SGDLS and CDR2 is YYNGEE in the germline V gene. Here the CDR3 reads CASSVLGDQPQHF. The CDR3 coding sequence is TGTGCCAGCAGCGTATTAGGGGATCAGCCCCAGCATTTT.

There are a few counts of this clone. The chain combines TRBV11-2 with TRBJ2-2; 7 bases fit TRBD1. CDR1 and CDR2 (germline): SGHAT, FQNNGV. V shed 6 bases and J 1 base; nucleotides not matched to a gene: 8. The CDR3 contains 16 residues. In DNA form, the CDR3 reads TGTGCCAGCAGTCAAACAGGGGCGATGAACACCGGGGAGCTGTTTTTT. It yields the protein CASSQTGAMNTGELFF.

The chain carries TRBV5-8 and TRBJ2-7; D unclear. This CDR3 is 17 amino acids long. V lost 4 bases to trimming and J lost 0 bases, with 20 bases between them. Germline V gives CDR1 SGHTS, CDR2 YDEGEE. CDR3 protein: CASSLYEAARSSYEQYF. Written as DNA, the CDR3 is TGTGCCAGCAGCCTCTATGAGGCGGCTAGAAGCTCCTACGAGCAGTACTTC.